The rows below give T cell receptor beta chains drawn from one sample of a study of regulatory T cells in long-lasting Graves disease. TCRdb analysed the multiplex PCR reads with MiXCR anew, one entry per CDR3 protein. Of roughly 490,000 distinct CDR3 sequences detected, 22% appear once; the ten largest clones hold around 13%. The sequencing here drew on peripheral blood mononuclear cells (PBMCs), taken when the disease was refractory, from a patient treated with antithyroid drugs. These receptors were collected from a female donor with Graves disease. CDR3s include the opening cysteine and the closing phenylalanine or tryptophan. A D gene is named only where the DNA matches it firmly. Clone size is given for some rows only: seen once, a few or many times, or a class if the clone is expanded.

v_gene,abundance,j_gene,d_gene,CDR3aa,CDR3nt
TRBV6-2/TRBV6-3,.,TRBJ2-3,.,CASSYNRAGTQYF,TGTGCCAGCAGTTACAACAGGGCGGGTACGCAGTATTTT
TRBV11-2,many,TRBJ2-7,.,CASSFSRVSEQYF,TGTGCCAGCAGCTTCAGTCGTGTCTCCGAGCAGTACTTC
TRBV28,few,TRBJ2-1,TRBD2,CASSSASGGASYNEQFF,TGTGCCAGCAGTTCCGCTAGCGGGGGGGCATCCTACAATGAGCAGTTCTTC
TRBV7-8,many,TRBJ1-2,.,CASSSFRDTSRGGYGYTF,TGTGCCAGCAGCTCTTTTAGGGACACCTCCCGAGGGGGCTATGGCTACACCTTC
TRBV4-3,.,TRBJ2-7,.,CASSQGTWGDFYEQYF,TGCGCCAGCAGCCAAGGCACGTGGGGGGACTTCTACGAGCAGTACTTC
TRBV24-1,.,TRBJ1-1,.,CATSDPGHGIGEAFF,TGTGCCACCAGTGACCCGGGACACGGAATAGGAGAAGCTTTCTTT
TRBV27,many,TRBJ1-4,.,CASSQTVGGTKLFF,TGTGCCAGCAGTCAGACAGTCGGAGGTACAAAACTGTTTTTT
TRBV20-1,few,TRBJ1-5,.,CSARVTGYSNQPQHF,TGCAGTGCTAGAGTTACAGGTTATAGCAATCAGCCCCAGCATTTT
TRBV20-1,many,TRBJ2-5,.,CSASQAETQYF,TGCAGTGCTAGCCAGGCAGAGACCCAGTACTTC
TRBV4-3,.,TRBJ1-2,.,CASSQDYRGYTF,TGCGCCAGCAGCCAAGATTATCGCGGCTACACCTTC
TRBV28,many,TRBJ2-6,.,CASSFERGANVLTF,TGTGCCAGCAGTTTCGAACGGGGGGCCAACGTCCTGACTTTC
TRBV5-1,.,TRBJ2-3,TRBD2,CASSLVTTSGIDTQYF,TGCGCCAGCAGCTTGGTGACGACTAGCGGGATTGATACGCAGTATTTT
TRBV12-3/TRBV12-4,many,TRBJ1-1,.,CASSFAGGTRTEAFF,TGTGCCAGCAGTTTTGCGGGAGGGACAAGAACTGAAGCTTTCTTT
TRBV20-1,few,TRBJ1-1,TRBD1,CSALTGLNTEAFF,TGCAGTGCTTTGACAGGGCTGAACACTGAAGCTTTCTTT
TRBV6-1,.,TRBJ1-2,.,CASSRGGESGAYGYTF,TGTGCCAGCAGTCGGGGGGGGGAGTCTGGTGCCTATGGCTACACCTTC
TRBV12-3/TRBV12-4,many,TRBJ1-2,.,CASSLSLAYAF,TGTGCCAGCAGTTTATCTCTGGCTTATGCCTTC
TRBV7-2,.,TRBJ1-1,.,CASSLGWGRFETEALF,TGTGCCAGCAGCTTAGGTTGGGGCCGATTCGAAACTGAAGCTCTCTTT
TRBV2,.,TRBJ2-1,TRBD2,CASSTSGDNEQFF,TGTGCCAGCTCTACTAGCGGGGACAATGAGCAGTTCTTC
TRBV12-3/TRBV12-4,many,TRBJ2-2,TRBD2,CASSSARGGAGGELFF,TGTGCCAGCAGTTCCGCCCGCGGGGGGGCCGGCGGGGAGCTGTTTTTT
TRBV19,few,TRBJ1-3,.,CASSIVEGDGNTIYF,TGTGCCAGTAGTATAGTGGAGGGGGATGGAAACACCATATATTTT
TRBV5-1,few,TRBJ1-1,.,CASSLDGGRDGTEAFF,TGCGCCAGCAGCTTGGATGGGGGGCGGGACGGCACTGAAGCTTTCTTT
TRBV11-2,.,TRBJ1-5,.,CASSLNLGQPQHF,TGTGCCAGCAGCCTCAACTTGGGTCAGCCCCAGCATTTT
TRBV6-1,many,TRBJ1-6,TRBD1,CASSEGTGEFSPLHF,TGTGCCAGCAGTGAAGGGACAGGGGAATTTTCACCCCTCCACTTT
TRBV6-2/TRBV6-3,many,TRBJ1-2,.,CASSTPNGYTF,TGTGCCAGCAGTACCCCTAATGGCTACACCTTC
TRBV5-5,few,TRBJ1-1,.,CASSYGATEAFF,TGTGCCAGCAGCTACGGGGCCACTGAAGCTTTCTTT
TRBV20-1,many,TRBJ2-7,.,CSAREWVDEQYF,TGCAGTGCTAGAGAATGGGTGGACGAGCAGTACTTC
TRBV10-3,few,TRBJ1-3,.,CAGTSGNTIYF,TGTGCCGGGACATCTGGAAACACCATATATTTT
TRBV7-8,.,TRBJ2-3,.,CASKRTAPDTQYF,TGTGCCAGCAAGCGGACAGCCCCAGATACGCAGTATTTT
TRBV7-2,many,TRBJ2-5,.,CASSLRGGGAGGAQYF,TGTGCCAGCAGCTTAAGAGGGGGCGGGGCCGGGGGGGCCCAGTACTTC